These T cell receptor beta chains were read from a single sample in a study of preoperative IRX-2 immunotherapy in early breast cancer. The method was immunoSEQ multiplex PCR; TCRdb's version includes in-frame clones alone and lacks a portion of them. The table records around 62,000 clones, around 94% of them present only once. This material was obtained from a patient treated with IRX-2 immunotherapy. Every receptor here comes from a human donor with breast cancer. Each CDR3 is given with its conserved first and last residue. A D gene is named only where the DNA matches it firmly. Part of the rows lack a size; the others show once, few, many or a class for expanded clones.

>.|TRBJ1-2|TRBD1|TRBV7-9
CASSPSGTANYGYTF
TGTGCCAGCAGCCCCTCCGGGACAGCTAACTATGGCTACACCTTC
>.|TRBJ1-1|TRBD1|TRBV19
CASSIGWTGALTEAFF
TGTGCCAGTAGTATAGGTTGGACAGGGGCTCTTACTGAAGCTTTCTTT
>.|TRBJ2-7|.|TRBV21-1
CASSKARSSQARRGGSYEQYF
TGTGCCAGCAGCAAAGCGCGTAGTTCCCAGGCCAGGAGAGGGGGGAGTTACGAGCAGTACTTC
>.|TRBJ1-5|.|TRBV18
CASSYSGQPQHF
TGTGCCAGCTCCTATTCCGGTCAGCCCCAGCATTTT
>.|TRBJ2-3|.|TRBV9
CASSVVTAVGDTQYF
TGTGCCAGCAGCGTAGTTACGGCAGTAGGAGATACGCAGTATTTT
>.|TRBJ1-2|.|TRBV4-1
CASSQVPGDYGYTF
TGCGCCAGCAGCCAAGTCCCAGGGGACTATGGCTACACCTTC
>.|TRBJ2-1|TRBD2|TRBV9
CASSQGLAFNEQFF
TGTGCCAGCAGCCAGGGACTAGCGTTCAATGAGCAGTTCTTC
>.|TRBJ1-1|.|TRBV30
CAWSSQGTNTEAFF
TGTGCCTGGTCTTCACAGGGAACGAACACTGAAGCTTTCTTT
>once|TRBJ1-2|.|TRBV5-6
CASSLPGFAYGYTF
TGTGCCAGCAGCTTACCAGGGTTTGCCTATGGCTACACCTTC
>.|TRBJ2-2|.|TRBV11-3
CASSHNPGELFF
TGTGCCAGCAGCCATAACCCCGGGGAGCTGTTTTTT
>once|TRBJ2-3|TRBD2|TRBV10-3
CAISEERETDTQYF
TGTGCCATCAGTGAGGAGCGGGAGACCGATACGCAGTATTTT
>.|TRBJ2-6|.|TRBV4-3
CASSQDRVFSGANVLTF
TGCGCCAGCAGCCAAGACCGGGTTTTCTCTGGGGCCAACGTCCTGACTTTC
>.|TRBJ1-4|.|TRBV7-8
CASSPNGKLFF
TGTGCCAGCAGCCCGAACGGAAAACTGTTTTTT
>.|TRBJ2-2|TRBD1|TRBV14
CASSRRPGGNTGELFF
TGTGCCAGCAGCCGTCGGCCAGGGGGGAACACCGGGGAGCTGTTTTTT
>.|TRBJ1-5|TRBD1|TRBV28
CASSVWDRDPMGNQPQHF
TGTGCCAGCAGCGTATGGGACAGGGATCCTATGGGCAATCAGCCCCAGCATTTT
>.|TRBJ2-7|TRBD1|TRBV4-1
CASSQEGTGGDEQYF
TGCGCCAGCAGCCAAGAAGGGACAGGGGGCGACGAGCAGTACTTC
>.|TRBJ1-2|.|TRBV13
CASSLFREGGYTF
TGTGCCAGCAGCTTATTCAGGGAGGGAGGCTACACCTTC
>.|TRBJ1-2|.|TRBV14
CASSLDSGGYGYTF
TGTGCCAGCAGCCTTGACTCGGGGGGCTATGGCTACACCTTC
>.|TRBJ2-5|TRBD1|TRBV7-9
CASSTAGTASEETQYF
TGTGCCAGCAGCACGGCCGGGACAGCATCGGAAGAGACCCAGTACTTC
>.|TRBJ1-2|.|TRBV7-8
CASSPTGDPHGYTF
TGTGCCAGCAGCCCCACAGGAGACCCCCATGGCTACACCTTC
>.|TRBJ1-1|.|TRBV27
CASSLLPTTEAFF
TGTGCCAGCAGTTTATTGCCAACCACTGAAGCTTTCTTT
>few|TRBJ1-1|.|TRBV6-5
CASSYYEGGNTEAFF
TGTGCCAGCAGTTACTACGAGGGTGGAAACACTGAAGCTTTCTTT
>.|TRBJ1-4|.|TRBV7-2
CASSPGWGAANEKLFF
TGTGCCAGCAGCCCTGGTTGGGGGGCTGCTAATGAAAAACTGTTTTTT
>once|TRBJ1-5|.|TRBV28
CASSLPGPNQPQHF
TGTGCCAGCAGTTTACCGGGACCCAATCAGCCCCAGCATTTT
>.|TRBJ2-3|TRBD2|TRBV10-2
CASATPGGTDTQYF
TGCGCCAGTGCTACCCCGGGGGGTACAGATACGCAGTATTTT
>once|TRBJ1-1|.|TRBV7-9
CASSLDRTEAFF
TGTGCCAGCAGCTTAGACAGAACCGAAGCTTTCTTT
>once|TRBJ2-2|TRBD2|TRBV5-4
CASSLPLAVNTGELFF
TGTGCCAGCAGCCTCCCCCTAGCGGTGAACACCGGGGAGCTGTTTTTT
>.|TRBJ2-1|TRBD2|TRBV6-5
CASSRRYSGVEEQFF
TGTGCCAGCAGTAGGAGATATAGCGGGGTCGAGGAGCAGTTCTTC
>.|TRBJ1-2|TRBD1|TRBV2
CASRYRDSGNYGYTF
TGTGCCAGCAGGTACCGGGACAGTGGAAACTATGGCTACACCTTC
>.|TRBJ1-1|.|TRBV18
CASSKDRPTEAFF
TGTGCCAGCTCAAAAGACAGGCCCACTGAAGCTTTCTTT
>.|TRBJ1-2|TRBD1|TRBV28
CASSHGTGLVFYTF
TGTGCCAGCAGCCACGGGACAGGTCTCGTGTTCTACACCTTC
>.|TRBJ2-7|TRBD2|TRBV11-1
CASSPRGGVAGAEQYF
TGTGCCAGCAGCCCTCGGGGAGGAGTAGCGGGGGCAGAGCAGTACTTC
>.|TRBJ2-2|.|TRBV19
CASNEQPTGELFF
TGTGCCAGTAATGAACAACCCACCGGGGAGCTGTTTTTT
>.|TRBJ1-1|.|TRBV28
CASSITGNTEAFF
TGTGCCAGCAGCATAACAGGGAACACTGAAGCTTTCTTT
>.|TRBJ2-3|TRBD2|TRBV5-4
CASSLEGLPSHTDTQYF
TGTGCCAGCAGCTTGGAGGGACTACCCTCTCACACAGATACGCAGTATTTT
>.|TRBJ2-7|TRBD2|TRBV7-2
CASSVNLAGTWYF
TGTGCCAGCAGCGTAAACCTAGCGGGGACCTGGTACTTC
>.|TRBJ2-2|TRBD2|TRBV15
CATSRDGSGRLGELFF
TGTGCCACCAGCAGAGATGGTAGCGGGAGGCTCGGGGAGCTGTTTTTT
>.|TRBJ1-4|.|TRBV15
CATRVLSGALPSTNEKLFF
TGTGCCACCAGGGTATTGTCAGGGGCCCTACCCTCAACTAATGAAAAACTGTTTTTT
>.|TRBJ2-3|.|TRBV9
CASSVSEGGPTDTQYF
TGTGCCAGCAGCGTATCTGAGGGGGGGCCCACAGATACGCAGTATTTT
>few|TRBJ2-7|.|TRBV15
CATSRHRTDEQYF
TGTGCCACCAGCAGACACCGGACAGACGAGCAGTACTTC
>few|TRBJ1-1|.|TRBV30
CAWESLANTEAFF
TGTGCCTGGGAATCATTAGCGAACACTGAAGCTTTCTTT
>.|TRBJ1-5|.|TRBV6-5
CASSYSGWGRDQPQHF
TGTGCCAGCAGTTACTCGGGGTGGGGTAGGGATCAGCCCCAGCATTTT
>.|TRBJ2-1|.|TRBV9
CASSVTGTVYNEQFF
TGTGCCAGCAGCGTTACCGGGACGGTATACAATGAGCAGTTCTTC
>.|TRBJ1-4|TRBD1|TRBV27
CASNLQGGPPEKLFF
TGTGCCAGCAACTTACAGGGGGGCCCCCCTGAAAAACTGTTTTTT
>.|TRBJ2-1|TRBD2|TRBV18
CASSPGGTIEQFF
TGTGCCAGCTCACCGGGGGGGACCATTGAGCAGTTCTTC
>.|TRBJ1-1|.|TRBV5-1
CASGVPGHGGALNTEAFF
TGCGCCAGCGGGGTGCCGGGGCATGGGGGAGCCTTGAACACTGAAGCTTTCTTT